One and the same sample provided the 25 T cell receptor beta chains below, sequenced in a study of molecular identifiers for immune sequencing clone quantification. TCRdb analysed the PCR reads with MiXCR anew, one entry per CDR3 protein. The data contain about 640,000 distinct CDR3 sequences, just under 20% of them seen just once; the ten biggest clones take up under 0.95%. Input material: naive CD8+ T cells from blood, with Jurkat cell RNA spiked in. Indicated subset: FACS-sorted CD8+CD4-CCR7+CD45RA+ naive T cells. Receptors were obtained from a human donor in good health. Some libraries in this study had Jurkat cell RNA spiked in.

As for this clonotype: A read error is possible here, since a much larger clone lies one base away. The V and J genes are TRBV29-1 and TRBJ2-1, with 10 bases fitting TRBD1. The CDR3 totals 12 residues. Germline CDR1 SQVTM, CDR2 ANQGSEA. Here the CDR3 DNA reads TGCAGCGCGGGACAGGGGTACAATGTGCAGTTCTTC. As protein: CSAGQGYNVQFF.

This clonotype was counted at least ten times. V and J are TRBV7-2 and TRBJ2-7; a possible D gene is TRBD2 (7 bases). The V gene's germline CDR1 is SGHTA and CDR2 FQGNSA. V lost 1 base, J lost 3 bases, and 13 bases lay in between. This CDR3 region has 15 residues. For the CDR3, the DNA is TGTGCCAGCAGCTTAGGAGGGGGGGCCTTCTACGAGCAGTACTTC. Its translation is CASSLGGGAFYEQYF.

The chain links TRBV3-1 to TRBJ1-3; D remains ambiguous. The CDR3 extends over 18 amino acids. Trimming took off 0 bases at V and 2 bases at J, with 17 bases between the two ends. The germline V gene has CDR1 LGHDT and CDR2 YNNKEL (reference sequence). This CDR3 is CASSQDSTEPLTGNTIYF. CDR3 nucleotide sequence: TGTGCCAGCAGCCAAGATTCTACGGAACCCCTGACTGGAAACACCATATATTTT.

This chain uses TRBV7-2 with TRBJ2-7; D is perhaps TRBD2 (6 bases). Germline V gene sequence: CDR1 SGHTA, CDR2 FQGNSA. V lost 5 bases and J 9 bases, leaving 11 bases between the germline ends. CDR3 length: 11 amino acids. The CDR3 coding sequence is TGTGCCAGCAGCGACAACGGGGGGCAGTACTTC. Amino acid sequence: CASSDNGGQYF.

A word on this clonotype: Given a much more abundant clone one base away, this may be a read error. This rearrangement joins TRBV2 to TRBJ2-7; D not resolved. Germline-derived CDR1 and CDR2 are SNHLY and FYNNEI. There are 12 residues in the CDR3. The CDR3 DNA reads as TGTGCCAGCAGCTCGTTCCCCTACGAGCAGTGCTTC. Its translation is CASSSFPYEQCF.

The chain carries TRBV20-1 and TRBJ2-7; D might be TRBD1 (5 bases). The CDR3 sequence is 12 residues long. V lost 6 bases and J lost 6, with 15 bases in between. The germline gives CDR1 DFQATT, CDR2 SNEGSKA (reference sequence). The CDR3: CSAPKMGLEQYF. The CDR3 DNA reads as TGCAGTGCCCCCAAAATGGGGCTCGAGCAGTACTTC.

This clonotype was seen ten or more times. The chain couples TRBV7-6 to TRBJ1-4; possibly TRBD1 for D (5 bases). CDR3 length equals 16 residues. CDR1 and CDR2 (germline): SGHVS, FNYEAQ. Trimming removed 5 bases from V and 1 base from J, with 14 bases in between. DNA of the CDR3: TGTGCCAGCAGCGGAAGAATTGGGGGAACTAATGAAAAACTGTTTTTT. Translation gives CASSGRIGGTNEKLFF.

This clonotype was recorded many times. The chain employs TRBV19 and TRBJ2-2; TRBD2 matches at 12 bases. The CDR3 has 17 residues. Germline V gene data show CDR1 as LNHDA and CDR2 as SQIVND (reference sequence). Unmatched junction bases numbered 13, after V lost 7 bases and J lost 7 bases. The CDR3 bases are TGTGCCAGTATCCAAACGGGACTAGCGGGCGGTAGCGGGGAGCTGTTTTTT. Its protein product is CASIQTGLAGGSGELFF.

CDR3 sequence: CSARGAGVGDTQYF. Here the CDR3 DNA reads TGCAGTGCTAGAGGAGCGGGAGTCGGGGATACGCAGTATTTT. The chain couples TRBV20-1 to TRBJ2-3; 8 nucleotides match TRBD2. V trimming: 1 base; J trimming: 6 bases; junction bases outside the gene matches: 6. Germline CDR1 DFQATT, CDR2 SNEGSKA (reference sequence). The length of the CDR3 is 14 residues.

V is TRBV15 and J is TRBJ1-4, with D possibly TRBD1 on 5 matching bases. Germline V gene data show CDR1 as LNHNV and CDR2 as YYDKDF (reference sequence). Trimming pared 0 bases from V and 4 bases from J, leaving 12 bases between. The CDR3 is 16 residues long. In DNA form, the CDR3 reads TGTGCCACCAGCAGAGATCTCGAGGGGTTTAATGAAAAACTGTTTTTT. Its protein is CATSRDLEGFNEKLFF. Using reference TRBV15 and TRBJ1-4 for the parts outside the CDR3, the full variable domain is DAMVIQNPRYQVTQFGKPVTLSCSQTLNHNVMYWYQQKSSQAPKLLFHYYDKDFNNEADTPDNFQSRRPNTSFCFLDIRSPGLGDTAMYLCATSRDLEGFNEKLFFGSGTQLSVL.

This clonotype came up many times. The V gene is TRBV7-9, the J gene TRBJ2-1; D is uncertain. V lost 5 bases to trimming and J lost 9 bases, with 8 bases between them. CDR1 and CDR2 from the germline V gene are SEHNR and FQNEAQ (reference sequence). The CDR3 has 11 amino acids. CDR3 residues: CASSIFGEQFF. The CDR3 bases are TGTGCCAGCAGCATCTTTGGTGAGCAGTTCTTC.

This clonotype has at least ten counts. The chain is built from TRBV19 and TRBJ2-2; a weak D match, TRBD1 (6 bases). V lost 6 bases, J lost 1 base, and 21 bases lay in between. The germline V gene has CDR1 LNHDA and CDR2 SQIVND (reference sequence). The CDR3 length is 18 residues. The CDR3 coding sequence is TGTGCCAGTAGGTTAGGGGGACGCAAATTCCTGAACACCGGGGAGCTGTTTTTT. Protein: CASRLGGRKFLNTGELFF.

This clonotype was recorded at least ten times. The genes are TRBV29-1 and TRBJ2-7; perhaps D is TRBD1 or TRBD2 (5 bases each). Per germline, CDR1 SQVTM and CDR2 ANQGSEA. CDR3 length: 14 residues. Trimming left V 2 bases short and J 3 bases short, with 14 bases between. For the CDR3, the DNA is TGCAGCGTTGAAAACCCGGGGACCAGCTACGAGCAGTACTTC. Protein product: CSVENPGTSYEQYF.

In its sample, this clonotype was seen many times. This chain connects TRBV7-2 to TRBJ1-1, with D possibly matching TRBD1 (5 bases). The CDR3 is made up of 13 amino acids. Trimming left V 1 base short and J 11 bases short, with 14 bases between. Per germline, CDR1 SGHTA and CDR2 FQGNSA. Here the CDR3 reads CASSLDWGDRAFF. CDR3 nucleotides: TGTGCCAGCAGCTTAGACTGGGGGGATCGTGCTTTCTTT.

This clonotype appeared many times. The chain links TRBV25-1 to TRBJ2-7; D not resolved. Trimming removed 5 bases at V and 3 bases at J, with 8 bases between. Germline V gene lookup returns CDR1 MGHDK and CDR2 SYGVNS. This CDR3 is built from 12 residues. CDR3 residues: CASSMIGYEQYF. The CDR3 DNA is TGTGCCAGCAGTATGATCGGCTACGAGCAGTACTTC.

This clonotype was seen more than once but under ten times. The chain employs TRBV20-1 and TRBJ2-5; 9 bases match TRBD2. J lost 2 bases, V lost 1 base, and 5 bases had no gene match. This CDR3 comprises 15 residues. Looked up from germline, CDR1 is DFQATT and CDR2 is SNEGSKA (reference sequence). CDR3 loop: CSARVSSGEQETQYF. In nucleotides, the CDR3 is TGCAGTGCTAGAGTGTCTAGCGGGGAACAAGAGACCCAGTACTTC.

Details on this clonotype: Possible read error: a much larger clone is one base away. The rearrangement joins TRBV18 to TRBJ2-5, with D possibly matching TRBD2 (6 bases). Trimming shortened V by 1 base and J by 7 bases, and 22 bases separated the two germline ends. CDR1 and CDR2 (germline): KGHSH, LQKENI. The CDR3 covers 17 residues. CDR3 DNA: TGTGCCAGCTCACCACGTGATAGTAGCGGTGTCGGCGTGACCCAGTACTTC. The encoded protein is CASSPRDSSGVGVTQYF.

This clonotype was detected only a few times. The chain carries TRBV27 and TRBJ2-3; a weak D match, TRBD2 (6 bases). The length of the CDR3 is 16 residues. V shed 7 bases and J shed 1 base, with 18 bases lying between them. Per germline, CDR1 MNHEY and CDR2 SMNVEV (reference sequence). The chain's CDR3 is CASKNIIASGTDTQYF. DNA of the CDR3: TGTGCCAGCAAAAACATTATAGCTAGCGGCACAGATACGCAGTATTTT.

This clonotype was counted at least ten times. This chain uses TRBV6-5 with TRBJ2-1; maybe TRBD2 (6 bases). Germline values: CDR1 MNHEY, CDR2 SVGAGI. CDR3 length: 17 residues. The V gene lost 0 bases and the J gene lost 0 bases, with 12 bases spanning the gap. The CDR3 DNA is TGTGCCAGCAGTTACTCGAATTTCGGGAGCTCCTACAATGAGCAGTTCTTC. As protein: CASSYSNFGSSYNEQFF.

This clonotype was seen ten or more times. This chain joins TRBV7-2 and TRBJ2-7; D possibly uses TRBD1 or TRBD2 (5 bases each). Germline assignment: CDR1 SGHTA and CDR2 FQGNSA. The CDR3 has 19 residues. Trimming removed 5 bases at V and 3 bases at J, with 29 bases between. This CDR3 reads CASSPREHTKRGSDYEQYF. The CDR3, as DNA: TGTGCCAGCAGCCCCCGGGAACATACTAAGAGGGGTAGCGACTACGAGCAGTACTTC.

This clonotype has a count of ten or more. V and J are TRBV20-1 and TRBJ2-3, with no clear D. Germline V CDR1 and CDR2: DFQATT, SNEGSKA (reference sequence). CDR3 length: 15 amino acids. Trimming took off 4 bases at V and 2 bases at J, with 16 bases between the two ends. The CDR3 is CSAKQTRTYTDTQYF. The CDR3 DNA reads as TGCAGTGCTAAACAGACAAGGACGTACACAGATACGCAGTATTTT.

This clonotype was counted at least ten times. J is TRBJ2-2 and V is TRBV7-7; D unresolved. The CDR3 totals 13 residues. CDR1 is SSHAT and CDR2 is FNYEAQ in the germline V gene (reference sequence). V lost 8 bases and J 0 bases, leaving 7 bases between the germline ends. The CDR3 nucleotides are TGTGCCAGCTCAGAGACGAACACCGGGGAGCTGTTTTTT. As protein: CASSETNTGELFF.

This clonotype was observed at least ten times. J is TRBJ2-3 and V is TRBV5-1; 7 bases map to TRBD2. Germline CDR1 is SGHRS and CDR2 is YFSETQ. J lost 5 bases, V lost 5 bases, and 14 bases had no gene match. The CDR3 is 16 residues long. The CDR3 sequence: CASRRLADRREDTQYF. The CDR3 DNA reads as TGCGCCAGCAGGCGCCTAGCGGATCGAAGGGAAGATACGCAGTATTTT.

A word on this clonotype: This may arise from a read error, as a much more abundant clone is one base away. The chain is built from TRBV20-1 and TRBJ2-3, with a possible D match to TRBD2 (6 bases). CDR3 length: 16 amino acids. CDR1 and CDR2 (germline): DFQATT, SNEGSKA (reference sequence). In DNA, the CDR3 is TGCGGTGCTAGAGACCCTCTACGGGAGAGCACAGATACGCAGTATTTT. It yields the protein CGARDPLRESTDTQYF.

This clonotype was counted at least ten times. This chain links TRBV20-1 with TRBJ1-4, with D perhaps TRBD1 (5 bases). Trimming left V 0 bases short and J 0 bases short, with 11 bases between. Germline V gene sequence: CDR1 DFQATT, CDR2 SNEGSKA (reference sequence). The CDR3 consists of 16 residues. CDR3 amino acids: CSARDGGTSTNEKLFF. The DNA for the CDR3 is TGCAGTGCTAGAGATGGAGGGACCTCAACTAATGAAAAACTGTTTTTT.